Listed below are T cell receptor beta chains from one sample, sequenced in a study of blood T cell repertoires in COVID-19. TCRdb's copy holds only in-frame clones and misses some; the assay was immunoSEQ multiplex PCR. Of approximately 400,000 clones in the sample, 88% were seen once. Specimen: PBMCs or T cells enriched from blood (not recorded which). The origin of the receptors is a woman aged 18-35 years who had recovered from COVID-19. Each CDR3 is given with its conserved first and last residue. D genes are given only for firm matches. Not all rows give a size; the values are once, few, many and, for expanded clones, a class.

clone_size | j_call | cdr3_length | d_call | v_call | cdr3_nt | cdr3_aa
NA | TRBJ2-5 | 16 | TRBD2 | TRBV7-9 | TGTGCCAGCAGCTCTCGGACTAGCGGGGGGACGGAGACCCAGTACTTC | CASSSRTSGGTETQYF
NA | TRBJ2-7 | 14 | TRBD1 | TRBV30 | TGTGCCTCGATGGACAGGGCTAGCTCCTACGAGCAGTACTTC | CASMDRASSYEQYF
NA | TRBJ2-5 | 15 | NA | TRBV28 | TGTGCCAGCAGTTCCATTGAGCAGGGCGTGGAGACCCAGTACTTC | CASSSIEQGVETQYF
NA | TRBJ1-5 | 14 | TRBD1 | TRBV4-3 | TGCGCCAGCAGCGACGGGACAGGGAGTCAGCCCCAGCATTTT | CASSDGTGSQPQHF
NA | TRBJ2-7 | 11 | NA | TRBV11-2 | TGTGCCAGCAGCTCCCTCTACGAGCAGTACTTC | CASSSLYEQYF
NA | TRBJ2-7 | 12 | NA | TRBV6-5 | TGTGCCAGCAGCGCCACTGCCTACGAGCAGTACTTC | CASSATAYEQYF
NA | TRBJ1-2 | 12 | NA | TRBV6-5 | TGTGCCAGCAGTCAGACAGCAGATGGCTACACCTTC | CASSQTADGYTF
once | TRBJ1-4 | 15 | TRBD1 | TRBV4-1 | TGCGCCAGCAGCCAAGATAGCACAGGGGATGAAAAACTGTTTTTT | CASSQDSTGDEKLFF
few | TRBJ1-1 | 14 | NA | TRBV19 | TGTGCCAGTAGTATTTGGGGAGAAGGCACTGAAGCTTTCTTT | CASSIWGEGTEAFF
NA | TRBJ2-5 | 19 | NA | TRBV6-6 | TGTGCCAGCAGTCCCTACGTGCAGGGGACACGCCCCCAACAAGAGACCCAGTACTTC | CASSPYVQGTRPQQETQYF
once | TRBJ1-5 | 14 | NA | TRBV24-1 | TGTGCCACCAGTAATGGGGGGGGCAATCAGCCCCAGCATTTT | CATSNGGGNQPQHF
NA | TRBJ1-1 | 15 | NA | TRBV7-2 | TGTGCCAGCAGCCCAGCGTGGGGGCGTTGGACTGAAGCTTTCTTT | CASSPAWGRWTEAFF
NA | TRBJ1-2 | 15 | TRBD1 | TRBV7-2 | TGTGCCAGCAGCTTAGATGGCAGGACAGGGGGTGGCTACACCTTC | CASSLDGRTGGGYTF
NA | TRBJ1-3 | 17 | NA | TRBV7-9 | TGTGCCAGCAGCTTGGTCGATACGACAGTCTCAGGAAACACCATATATTTT | CASSLVDTTVSGNTIYF
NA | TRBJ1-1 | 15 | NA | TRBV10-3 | TGTGCCATCAGTGACGCCGGGGAGGGGAACACTGAAGCTTTCTTT | CAISDAGEGNTEAFF
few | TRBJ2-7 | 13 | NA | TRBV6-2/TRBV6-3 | TGTGCCAGCAGTCGGAGAGGGTTCAACGAGCAGTACTTC | CASSRRGFNEQYF
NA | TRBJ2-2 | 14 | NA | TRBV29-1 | TGCAGCGCCAAGGACTCTTTGAACACCGGGGAGCTGTTTTTT | CSAKDSLNTGELFF
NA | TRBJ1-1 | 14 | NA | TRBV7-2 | TGTGCCAGCAGCTTAACCCGGAGGAACACTGAAGCTTTCTTT | CASSLTRRNTEAFF
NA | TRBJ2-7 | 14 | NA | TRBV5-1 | TGCGCCAGCAGCTTGGACAGGACCCACTACGAGCAGTACTTC | CASSLDRTHYEQYF
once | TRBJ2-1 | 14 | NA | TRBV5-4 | TGTGCCAGCAGCCCCCGCGTCGGCGGGAATGAGCAGTTCTTC | CASSPRVGGNEQFF
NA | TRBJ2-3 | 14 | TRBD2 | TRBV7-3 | TGTGCCAGCAGCATCCGGGGGGGTGAAGATACGCAGTATTTT | CASSIRGGEDTQYF
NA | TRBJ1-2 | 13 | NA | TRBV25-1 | TGTGCCAGCCAGGGGAAAGGGACCCTAGGCTACACCTTC | CASQGKGTLGYTF
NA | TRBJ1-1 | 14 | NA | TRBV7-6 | TGTGCCAGCAGCTTAGAAGAGGGTACCACTGAAGCTTTCTTT | CASSLEEGTTEAFF
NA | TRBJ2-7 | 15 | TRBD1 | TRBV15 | TGTGCCACCAGCATTGATCGACAGGGAACCTACGAGCAGTACTTC | CATSIDRQGTYEQYF
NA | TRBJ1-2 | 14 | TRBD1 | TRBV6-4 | TGTGCCAGCAGTCCCGGACAGGGCGGCTATGGCTACACCTTC | CASSPGQGGYGYTF
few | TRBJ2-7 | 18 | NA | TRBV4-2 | TGTGCCAGCAGCCAAGATTCCATCGGCCGGGGATTCTCCTACGAGCAGTACTTC | CASSQDSIGRGFSYEQYF
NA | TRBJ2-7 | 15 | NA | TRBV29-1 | TGCAGCGTTGAAGATCCGACGGGAAGCTCCTACGAGCAGTACTTC | CSVEDPTGSSYEQYF
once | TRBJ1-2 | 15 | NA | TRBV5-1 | TGCGCCAGCAGCTTGGCGCAGGGGATCGACTATGGCTACACCTTC | CASSLAQGIDYGYTF
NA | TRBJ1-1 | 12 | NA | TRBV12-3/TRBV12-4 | TGTGCCAGCAGTTTAAAGGGGACAAGGGCTTTCTTT | CASSLKGTRAFF
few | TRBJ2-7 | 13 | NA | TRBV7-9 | TGTGCCAGCAGCTTAGATCCCAGCTACGAGCAGTACTTC | CASSLDPSYEQYF
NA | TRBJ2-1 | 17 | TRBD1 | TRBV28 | TGTGCCAGCAGTTTATCCACCGGGACAGGGACATACAATGAGCAGTTCTTC | CASSLSTGTGTYNEQFF
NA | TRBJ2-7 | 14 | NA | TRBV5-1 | TGCGCCAGCAGCTTGGGGCAGGGGCCCTACGAGCAGTACTTC | CASSLGQGPYEQYF
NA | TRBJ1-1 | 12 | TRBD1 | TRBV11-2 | TGTGCCAGCAGTTTCGGGACAGTAGAAGCTTTCTTT | CASSFGTVEAFF
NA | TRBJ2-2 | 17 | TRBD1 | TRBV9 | TGTGCCAGCAGCGTAGAGAAACAGGGGGTGAACACCGGGGAGCTGTTTTTT | CASSVEKQGVNTGELFF
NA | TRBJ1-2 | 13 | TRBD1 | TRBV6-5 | TGTGCCAGCAGTTTGGACAGGGGACGGGGCTACACCTTC | CASSLDRGRGYTF
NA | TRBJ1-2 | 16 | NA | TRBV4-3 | TGCGCCAGCAGCCAAGGAAACTCCGGGTCCCCATATGGCTACACCTTC | CASSQGNSGSPYGYTF
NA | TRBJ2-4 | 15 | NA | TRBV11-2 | TGTGCCAGCAGCCCCGAGAGGGTCGAAGGAAACATTCAGTACTTC | CASSPERVEGNIQYF
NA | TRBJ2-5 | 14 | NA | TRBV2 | TGTGCCAGCCAAATTCAGGGTTGGCAAGAGACCCAGTACTTC | CASQIQGWQETQYF
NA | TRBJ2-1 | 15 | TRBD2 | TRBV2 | TGTGCCAGCAGTGACTCGTCTAGCGGCTACAATGAGCAGTTCTTC | CASSDSSSGYNEQFF
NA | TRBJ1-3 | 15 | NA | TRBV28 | TGTGCCACCGGCCCCCTCAGGGAGGATGGAAACACCATATATTTT | CATGPLREDGNTIYF
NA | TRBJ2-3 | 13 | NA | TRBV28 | TGTGCCAGCAGGGACAGTAGCACAGATACGCAGTATTTT | CASRDSSTDTQYF
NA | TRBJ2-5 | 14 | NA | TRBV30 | TGTGCCTGGAGTCGCCGAGGGCGAGGGGAGACCCAGTACTTC | CAWSRRGRGETQYF
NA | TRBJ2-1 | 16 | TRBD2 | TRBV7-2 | TGTGCCAGCAGCTTAGATGCGGGGGGTCAAATCAATGAGCAGTTCTTC | CASSLDAGGQINEQFF
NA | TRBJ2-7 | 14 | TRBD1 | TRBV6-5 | TGTGCCAGCAGCCGGGGACAGGGGCCCTACGAGCAGTACTTC | CASSRGQGPYEQYF
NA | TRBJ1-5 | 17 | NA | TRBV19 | TGTGCCAGTAGTATTAGTTTTTCGGACAGTAGAAATCAGCCCCAGCATTTT | CASSISFSDSRNQPQHF
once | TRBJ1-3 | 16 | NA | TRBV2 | TGTGCCAGCAGTGAACACCCAGGGGCCTCTGGAAACACCATATATTTT | CASSEHPGASGNTIYF
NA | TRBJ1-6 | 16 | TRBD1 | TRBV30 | TGTGCCTGGAGTCTGCCCGGGACAGTGTATAATTCACCCCTCCACTTT | CAWSLPGTVYNSPLHF
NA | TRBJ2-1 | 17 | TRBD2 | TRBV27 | TGTGCCAGCAATTCAAAGGGTAGCGGGGGGGCCGAGAATGAGCAGTTCTTC | CASNSKGSGGAENEQFF
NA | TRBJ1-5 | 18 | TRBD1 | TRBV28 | TGTGCCAGCAGTTCCCGACAGGGGCTAACTCTGAGCAATCAGCCCCAGCATTTT | CASSSRQGLTLSNQPQHF
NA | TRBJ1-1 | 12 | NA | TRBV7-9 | TGTGCCAGCAACTCGATGAACACTGAAGCTTTCTTT | CASNSMNTEAFF
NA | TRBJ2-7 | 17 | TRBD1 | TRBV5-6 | TGTGCCAGCAGCCTAGGACAGGGGGGACGGTCGGCCTACGAGCAGTACTTC | CASSLGQGGRSAYEQYF
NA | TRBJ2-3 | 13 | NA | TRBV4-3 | TGCGCCAGCAGCAGCGAAATAACAGATACGCAGTATTTT | CASSSEITDTQYF